A single sample is the source of the 25 T cell receptor beta chains below, sequenced in a study of monozygotic twins with inflammatory bowel disease. TCRdb reanalyzed the 5' RACE reads and collapses them to one entry per CDR3 protein, without DNA. The listing records around 150,000 distinct CDR3 sequences. The specimen was blood. All receptors come from a human donor with ulcerative colitis or Crohn's disease, or a healthy co-twin of an affected twin (not recorded which).

The chain uses TRBV7-9 and TRBJ2-3; as DNA is missing, the TRBD1 call by TCRdb cannot be tested. CDR1 and CDR2 from the germline V gene are SEHNR and FQNEAQ (reference sequence). The length of the CDR3 is 12 residues. CDR3 in amino acids: CASSPRGDTQYF.

This chain links TRBV7-2 with TRBJ2-4; the D call from TCRdb, TRBD2, cannot be confirmed without DNA. CDR3 size: 15 residues. Per germline, CDR1 SGHTA and CDR2 FQGNSA. CDR3 region: CASSLTSGSVYIQYF.

This sequence joins TRBV15 and TRBJ2-1; the D gene TCRdb calls, TRBD2, cannot be checked with no DNA. Germline-derived CDR1 and CDR2 are LNHNV and YYDKDF (reference sequence). The CDR3 has 13 residues. The CDR3 sequence: CATSRAGGNEQFF.

This chain joins TRBV5-1 and TRBJ1-3; TCRdb's assignment of TRBD1 cannot be checked, as there is no DNA. CDR1 is SGHRS, CDR2 YFSETQ, per germline. This CDR3 contains 15 residues. The CDR3 loop is CASSLQGDSGNTIYF.

The chain carries TRBV23-1 and TRBJ2-1; TCRdb indicates TRBD1, and absent DNA this call remains unverified. TRBV23-1 is identified as an open reading frame with a role that is uncertain. CDR3 length equals 21 residues. CDR3 sequence: CASSQSGAFTGTGYPHNEQFF.

The chain is built from TRBV28 and TRBJ2-7; TCRdb selects TRBD1, and the lack of DNA leaves this call unchecked. Germline values: CDR1 MDHEN, CDR2 SYDVKM. This CDR3 is built from 15 residues. CDR3 amino acids: CASSLLRGGRYEQYF. The full variable domain, in which reference TRBV28 and TRBJ2-7 provide the parts outside the CDR3, is DVKVTQSSRYLVKRTGEKVFLECVQDMDHENMFWYRQDPGLGLRLIYFSYDVKMKEKGDIPEGYSVSREKKERFSLILESASTNQTSMYLCASSLLRGGRYEQYFGPGTRLTVT.

The chain employs TRBV20-1 and TRBJ2-1; the TCRdb D gene call, TRBD2, has no DNA to confirm it. Germline CDR1 reads DFQATT; CDR2 reads SNEGSKA (reference sequence). This CDR3 has 16 residues. CDR3 residues: CSARDPASGRYNEQFF.

V usage is TRBV6-2 or TRBV6-3 and J usage is TRBJ2-7; TCRdb's D call of TRBD2 is untestable without DNA. This CDR3 region has 16 residues. The germline V gene encodes CDR1 MNHEY and CDR2 SVGEGT. The CDR3 loop is CASSYATSGESYEQYF.

V and J are TRBV20-1 and TRBJ2-1; TCRdb picks TRBD1, but there is no DNA to check that call. Germline V gene data show CDR1 as DFQATT and CDR2 as SNEGSKA (reference sequence). CDR3 length: 17 amino acids. CDR3 amino acids: CSARDISGGSSYNEQFF.

This sequence joins TRBV5-1 and TRBJ2-3; lacking DNA, the TRBD1 call made by TCRdb goes unchecked. The CDR3 covers 14 residues. In germline, CDR1 is SGHRS, CDR2 YFSETQ. The CDR3 reads CASSLAGGGGTQYF. Full variable domain (rest looked up from reference TRBV5-1 and TRBJ2-3): KAGVTQTPRYLIKTRGQQVTLSCSPISGHRSVSWYQQTPGQGLQFLFEYFSETQRNKGNFPGRFSGRQFSNSRSEMNVSTLELGDSALYLCASSLAGGGGTQYFGPGTRLTVL.

This rearrangement joins TRBV7-6 to TRBJ2-7. Germline lookup yields CDR1 SGHVS and CDR2 FNYEAQ. The CDR3 sequence is 15 residues long. The CDR3 here is CASSLGSEVTYEQYF.

The V and J genes are TRBV5-1 and TRBJ2-2; TCRdb lists TRBD1, though no DNA is available to test this call. The V gene's germline CDR1 is SGHRS and CDR2 YFSETQ. CDR3 length: 16 residues. The CDR3 is CASSLAGGEYTGELFF.

V usage is TRBV30 and J usage is TRBJ1-5. The CDR3 spans 13 residues. CDR1 and CDR2 from the germline V gene are GTSNPN and SVGIG (reference sequence). CDR3: CAWRRGGNQPQHF. Drawing the rest from reference TRBV30 and TRBJ1-5, the complete variable domain is SQTIHQWPATLVQPVGSPLSLECTVEGTSNPNLYWYRQAAGRGLQLLFYSVGIGQISSEVPQNLSASRPQDRQFILSSKKLLLSDSGFYLCAWRRGGNQPQHFGDGTRLSIL.

The chain joins TRBV20-1 to TRBJ1-5. The CDR3 consists of 12 residues. The V gene's germline CDR1 is DFQATT and CDR2 SNEGSKA (reference sequence). The CDR3: CSAGRWDQPQHF.

V usage is TRBV5-6 and J usage is TRBJ2-5. The CDR3 is 14 amino acids. Germline assignment: CDR1 SGHDT and CDR2 YYEEEE. The CDR3 protein is CASRENGVQETQYF.

The rearrangement links TRBV6-5 to TRBJ2-2; TCRdb indicates TRBD2, and absent DNA this call remains unverified. Germline V CDR1 and CDR2: MNHEY, SVGAGI. The CDR3 sequence is 18 residues long. This CDR3 reads CASTFSSSSFSGTGELFF.

The chain recombines TRBV24-1 with TRBJ2-5; TCRdb's D call, TRBD1, is unchecked because there is no DNA. The germline CDR1 and CDR2 sequences are KGHDR and SFDVKD. CDR3 length equals 16 residues. CDR3 in amino acids: CATSEATGGVQETQYF.

This rearrangement joins TRBV7-3 to TRBJ2-1; the TCRdb call, TRBD2, lacks DNA for checking. This CDR3 region has 15 residues. Germline CDR1 is SGHTA and CDR2 is FQGTGA. The CDR3 sequence is CASSLRLAGPNEQFF.

This chain uses TRBV12-3 or TRBV12-4 with TRBJ1-1. The CDR3 consists of 15 residues. This CDR3 reads CASSLRDQRNTEAFF.

V is TRBV20-1 and J is TRBJ1-6. Germline values: CDR1 DFQATT, CDR2 SNEGSKA (reference sequence). The CDR3 is 14 residues long. This chain's CDR3 is CSAREEGNNSPLHF.

The chain carries TRBV2 and TRBJ2-3; TCRdb returns TRBD2, unconfirmable since there is no DNA. CDR3 length equals 15 residues. Germline assignment: CDR1 SNHLY and CDR2 FYNNEI. CDR3 loop: CASSELAGDTDTQYF.

V and J are TRBV5-5 and TRBJ1-4; TCRdb's D call of TRBD1 is untestable without DNA. Germline V lookup: CDR1 SGHKS, CDR2 YYEKEE (reference sequence). This CDR3 has 16 residues. The CDR3: CASSLGDRVANEKLFF.

The chain combines TRBV5-1 with TRBJ2-7; the TCRdb D gene call, TRBD2, has no DNA to confirm it. The germline gives CDR1 SGHRS, CDR2 YFSETQ. The CDR3 is made up of 14 amino acids. This CDR3 is CASSLELATYEQYF.

The CDR3 sequence is CASSPPLGTGGLGTGELFF. This chain joins TRBV28 and TRBJ2-2; TCRdb selects TRBD1, and the lack of DNA leaves this call unchecked. This CDR3 is built from 19 residues. The germline V gene has CDR1 MDHEN and CDR2 SYDVKM.

The chain combines TRBV5-1 with TRBJ2-7. CDR3 length equals 15 residues. The germline V gene has CDR1 SGHRS and CDR2 YFSETQ. The CDR3 here is CARSRFWQDVVEQYF.